Given below is one T cell receptor (beta chain) in context. Its target antigen remains unknown. Base qualities are not recorded, but no much larger clone differs from it by a single base. CDR1 is given as LGHNA and CDR2 as YSLEER, both from the germline V gene. From V the trimming removes 5 bases and from J it removes 4 bases, while the gene matches leave 7 bases of the junction unaccounted for. The CDR3 holds 16 amino acids from the cysteine to the phenylalanine. Just the 48-base CDR3 DNA is kept, in frame starting at base 1. The library relied on the immunoSEQ multiplex PCR assay. In TCRdb, the immuneACCESS table is reduced to in-frame sequences with V and J assigned. These tables do not hold every clone; where another copy was compared, an unresolved V gene accounts for under half, and the others remain unexplained. The sample profile shows fewer than 95,000 clones; about 85% of them were found once. Less than 2.5% of the sample is held by the ten biggest clonotypes.

The data stem from a study of control samples from healthy donors and cancer patients (dated by TCRdb to 2018 to 2021). The sequenced sample was blood. The chain employs TRBV4-3 and TRBJ1-4; 10 central nucleotides agree with TRBD1. The clonotype was recovered from a woman between 40 and 55 years old in good health. The CDR3 sequence is CASSKGGTGVNEKLFF. The nucleotides read TGCGCCAGCAGCAAAGGGGGGACAGGGGTTAATGAAAAACTGTTTTTT.